This is a list of T cell receptor beta chains from one sample in a study of T cell repertoires in cytomegalovirus infection. TCRdb passed the reads through MiXCR, listing each CDR3 protein once. The repertoire holds around 69,000 distinct CDR3 sequences, with 25% to 30% as singletons. For these receptors, no antigen is known. This specimen was CD8+ T cells from cultured PBMCs, taken from culture after CMV antigen stimulation. These receptors were obtained from a human donor in good health (CMV status not recorded). Some clones in this sample may be carry-over from other donors' samples. Each CDR3 is given without its conserved first and last residue. Fields, in order: V gene, J gene, CDR3 protein.

v_call: TRBV27; j_call: TRBJ2-5; cdr3_aa: ATPEGQGYETQY
v_call: TRBV6-6; j_call: TRBJ2-7; cdr3_aa: ASRQRTGGAGPSYEQY
v_call: TRBV7-9; j_call: TRBJ1-1; cdr3_aa: ASSNTGTGNTEAF
v_call: TRBV13; j_call: TRBJ2-7; cdr3_aa: ASSLGRGQSEQY
v_call: TRBV7-6; j_call: TRBJ1-1; cdr3_aa: ASSLAGGANGAF
v_call: TRBV6-6; j_call: TRBJ2-4; cdr3_aa: ASSYDGPNQY
v_call: TRBV15; j_call: TRBJ2-4; cdr3_aa: ATSRDPSVLGNTQY
v_call: TRBV12-5; j_call: TRBJ2-1; cdr3_aa: ASGLEEGKVDEQF
v_call: TRBV20-1; j_call: TRBJ2-6; cdr3_aa: SASNQGVHFSGANVLT
v_call: TRBV4-3; j_call: TRBJ2-7; cdr3_aa: ASSQDVGRLIHEQY
v_call: TRBV19; j_call: TRBJ1-5; cdr3_aa: ASNSPGHRNQPQH
v_call: TRBV27; j_call: TRBJ2-7; cdr3_aa: ASSLSSSYYEQY
v_call: TRBV12-3/TRBV12-4; j_call: TRBJ2-2; cdr3_aa: ASSLRDRPDAGELF
v_call: TRBV28; j_call: TRBJ2-3; cdr3_aa: ASRPTGTAQDTQY
v_call: TRBV12-3/TRBV12-4; j_call: TRBJ1-5; cdr3_aa: ASSAAGGGPSQPQH
v_call: TRBV10-3; j_call: TRBJ1-2; cdr3_aa: AISESTLVGYT
v_call: TRBV12-3/TRBV12-4; j_call: TRBJ1-1; cdr3_aa: ASREKGGSAF
v_call: TRBV4-2; j_call: TRBJ1-3; cdr3_aa: ASSPQAGQDSGNTIY
v_call: TRBV27; j_call: TRBJ2-7; cdr3_aa: ASSLSLASYEQY
v_call: TRBV29-1; j_call: TRBJ2-7; cdr3_aa: SVEGPEVRTGAYEQY
v_call: TRBV4-3; j_call: TRBJ2-3; cdr3_aa: ASSQDRGAFSTDTQY
v_call: TRBV7-6; j_call: TRBJ2-3; cdr3_aa: ASSSFTSGGSTDTQY
v_call: TRBV6-2/TRBV6-3; j_call: TRBJ1-1; cdr3_aa: ASSYIPKGNTEAF
v_call: TRBV9; j_call: TRBJ2-7; cdr3_aa: ASSVGGSNREQY
v_call: TRBV7-9; j_call: TRBJ2-7; cdr3_aa: ASSFVQVDEQY
v_call: TRBV4-1; j_call: TRBJ1-4; cdr3_aa: ASSQDGGALGEKLF
v_call: TRBV7-9; j_call: TRBJ1-5; cdr3_aa: ASSSDHRRPSNQPQH
v_call: TRBV10-3; j_call: TRBJ1-4; cdr3_aa: AISETGQGATNEKLF
v_call: TRBV19; j_call: TRBJ2-3; cdr3_aa: ASSPLVGLAGGYTDTQY
v_call: TRBV7-9; j_call: TRBJ1-1; cdr3_aa: ASSGQAGEGTEAF
v_call: TRBV6-6; j_call: TRBJ1-3; cdr3_aa: ASSRRDRASGNTIY